These 10 T cell receptor beta chains were sequenced from one sample in a study of T cell repertoires in cytomegalovirus infection. Their recognized antigens are unknown. From the reads, TCRdb called clonotypes with MiXCR, one entry per CDR3 protein. This table holds approximately 1,000,000 distinct CDR3 sequences, less than 40% found once. This specimen was cultured CD8+ T cells from PBMCs, taken from culture after CMV antigen stimulation. The receptors originated from a human donor in good health (CMV status not recorded). Some clones in this sample may be carry-over from other donors' samples.

This clonotype came up a few times. The genes are TRBV19 and TRBJ1-1; the D gene is possibly TRBD1 (5 bases). V was pared by 5 bases and J by 3 bases, with 22 bases between. CDR1 and CDR2 (germline): LNHDA, SQIVND (reference sequence). This CDR3 has 17 residues. The CDR3 region is CASSFHPPWGKDTEAFF. The CDR3 nucleotides are TGTGCCAGTAGTTTCCACCCCCCCTGGGGGAAGGACACTGAAGCTTTCTTT.

This rearrangement joins TRBV14 to TRBJ1-1; 7 nucleotides match TRBD1. CDR1 is SGHDN, CDR2 FVKESK, per germline. The CDR3 consists of 16 residues. V lost 0 bases to trimming and J lost 1 base; unmatched junction nucleotides: 5. CDR3 coding DNA: TGTGCCAGCAGCCAAGAGGACAGGATAACGAACACTGAAGCTTTCTTT. Residues: CASSQEDRITNTEAFF.

V is TRBV6-2 or TRBV6-3 and J is TRBJ1-1; D not resolved. The CDR3 loop spans 17 amino acids. Germline loops: CDR1 MNHEY, CDR2 SVGEGT. V was clipped by 2 bases and J by 1 base, with 17 bases between them. The CDR3 is CASSYGRPGKGNTEAFF. The CDR3 DNA sequence: TGTGCCAGCAGTTACGGAAGGCCGGGGAAGGGGAACACTGAAGCTTTCTTT.

This clonotype appeared once. One end of the junction does not line up with germline, which may come from a read error. The V and J genes are TRBV4-1 and TRBJ1-5; 8 bases are shared with TRBD1. CDR3 length: 16 residues. CDR1 and CDR2 from the germline V gene are MGHRA and YSYEKL. The CDR3 is CASSQDQYRGNQPQHF. The CDR3 DNA reads as TGTGCCAGCAGCCAAGATCAGTACAGGGGGAATCAGCCCCAGCATTTT.

The chain combines TRBV5-6 with TRBJ2-3; the match to TRBD1 covers 7 bases. The CDR3 consists of 14 residues. Germline V CDR1 and CDR2: SGHDT, YYEEEE. V gave up 5 bases and J gave up 6 bases; unmatched junction bases: 9. The CDR3 sequence: CASRGTVGPDTQYF. The CDR3 DNA is TGTGCCAGCAGGGGGACAGTCGGGCCGGATACGCAGTATTTT.

Remarks on this clonotype: The DNA is left out, because the CDR3 cannot be placed on it with certainty; the CDR3 is given as TCRdb lists it. The CDR3 sequence: CASSSSQDTIYF. The V call is TRBV6-6, the J call TRBJ1-3. The CDR3 spans 12 residues, counting both ends. The germline CDR1 and CDR2 sequences are MNHNY and SVGAGI (reference sequence).

This clonotype was seen at least ten times. The chain combines TRBV7-6 with TRBJ1-6, with D tentatively TRBD1 (6 bases). Germline V gene data show CDR1 as SGHVS and CDR2 as FNYEAQ. The CDR3 covers 17 residues. V gave up 1 base and J gave up 5 bases, with 15 bases separating them. In nucleotides, the CDR3 is TGTGCCAGCAGCTTAGGTTACAGGGTTCTGGATAATTCACCCCTCCACTTT. It yields the protein CASSLGYRVLDNSPLHF.

This chain joins TRBV24-1 and TRBJ2-2; 7 bases are a match to TRBD1. Per the germline V gene, CDR1 is KGHDR and CDR2 is SFDVKD. The J segment lost 1 base and the V segment lost 4 bases, leaving 8 bases of the junction unmatched. The CDR3 totals 17 residues. The CDR3 DNA reads as TGTGCCACCAGTGACTTCGGGACAGAGAGGAACACCGGGGAGCTGTTTTTT. Translated: CATSDFGTERNTGELFF.

This clonotype was observed once. This chain uses TRBV5-6 with TRBJ2-7, with D perhaps being TRBD1 or TRBD2 (5 bases each). The V gene's germline CDR1 is SGHDT and CDR2 YYEEEE. Deletions cut 5 bases from V and 5 bases from J, with 23 bases between. There are 16 residues in the CDR3. The CDR3 DNA is TGTGCCAGCAGGACTCGGGACGACCCGTCTCCTGACGAGCAGTACTTC. Its protein is CASRTRDDPSPDEQYF. Based on the CDR3 plus reference TRBV5-6 and TRBJ2-7, the full variable domain is DAGVTQSPTHLIKTRGQQVTLRCSPKSGHDTVSWYQQALGQGPQFIFQYYEEEERQRGNFPDRFSGHQFPNYSSELNVNALLLGDSALYLCASRTRDDPSPDEQYFGPGTRLTVT.

Of note for this clonotype: The junction and the germline gene differ at one end; a read error may be behind it. The chain employs TRBV12-3 or TRBV12-4 and TRBJ2-1, with 10 bases aligning to TRBD2. This CDR3 is 15 amino acids long. Here the CDR3 DNA reads TGTACCAGCAGTCCGACTAGCGGGCTCTACAATGAGCAGTTCTTC. It encodes CTSSPTSGLYNEQFF.